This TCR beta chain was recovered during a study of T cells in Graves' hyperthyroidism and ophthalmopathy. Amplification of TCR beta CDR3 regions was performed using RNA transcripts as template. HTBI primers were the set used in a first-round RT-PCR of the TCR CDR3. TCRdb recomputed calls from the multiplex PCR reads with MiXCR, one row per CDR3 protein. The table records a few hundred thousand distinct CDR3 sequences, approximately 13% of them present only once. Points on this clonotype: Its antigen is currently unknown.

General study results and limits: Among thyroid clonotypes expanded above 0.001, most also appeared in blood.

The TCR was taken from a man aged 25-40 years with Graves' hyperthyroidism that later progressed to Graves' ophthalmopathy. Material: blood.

This chain's CDR3 is CASSMDRAGNTIYF. The CDR3 coding sequence is TGTGCCAGTAGTATGGACAGGGCTGGAAACACCATATATTTT. The chain has TRBV19 and TRBJ1-3; 8 nucleotides agree with TRBD1. CDR1 is LNHDA and CDR2 is SQIVND in the germline V gene (reference sequence). The CDR3 totals 14 residues. V dropped 3 bases and J dropped 2; count of bases not matched to a gene: 0.